This T cell receptor (beta chain) was identified in a study of T cell repertoires in cytomegalovirus infection. Germline V CDR1 and CDR2: SGHVS, FNYEAQ. Trimming removed 5 bases at V and 3 bases at J, with 16 bases between. The CDR3 runs to 15 residues. Each CDR3 protein is one row after TCRdb ran MiXCR on the reads. The data contain roughly 990,000 distinct CDR3 sequences, around 32% of them singletons. This clonotype came up once. Its antigen is as yet unknown. The receptor comes from a human donor in good health (CMV status not recorded). Some clones in this sample may be carry-over from other donors' samples. This material consisted of cultured CD8+ T cells from PBMCs, taken from culture after CMV antigen stimulation. J is TRBJ1-1 and V is TRBV7-6; D uncertain. The CDR3 bases are TGTGCCAGCAGCACCCGAGGAGGGTCGGACACTGAAGCTTTCTTT. Amino acids: CASSTRGGSDTEAFF.